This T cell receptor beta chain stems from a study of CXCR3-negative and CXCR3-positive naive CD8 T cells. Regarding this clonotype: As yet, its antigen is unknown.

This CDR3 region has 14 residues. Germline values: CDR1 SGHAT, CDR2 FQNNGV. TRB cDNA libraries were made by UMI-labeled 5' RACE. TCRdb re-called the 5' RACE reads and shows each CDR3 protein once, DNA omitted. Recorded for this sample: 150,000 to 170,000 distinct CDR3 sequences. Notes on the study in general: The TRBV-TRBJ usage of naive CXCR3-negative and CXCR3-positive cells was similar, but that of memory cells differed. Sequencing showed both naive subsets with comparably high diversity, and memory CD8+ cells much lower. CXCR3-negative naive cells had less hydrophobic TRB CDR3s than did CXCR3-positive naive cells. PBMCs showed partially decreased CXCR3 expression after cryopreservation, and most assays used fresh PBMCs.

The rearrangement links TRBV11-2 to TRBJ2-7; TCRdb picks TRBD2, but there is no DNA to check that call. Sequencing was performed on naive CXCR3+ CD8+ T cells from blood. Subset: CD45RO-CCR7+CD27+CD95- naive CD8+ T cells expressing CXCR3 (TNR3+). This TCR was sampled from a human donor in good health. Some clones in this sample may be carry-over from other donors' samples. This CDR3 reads CASSLVGSGYEQYF. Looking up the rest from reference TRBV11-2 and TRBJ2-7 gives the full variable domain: EAGVAQSPRYKIIEKRQSVAFWCNPISGHATLYWYQQILGQGPKLLIQFQNNGVVDDSQLPKDRFSAERLKGVDSTLKIQPAKLEDSAVYLCASSLVGSGYEQYFGPGTRLTVT.